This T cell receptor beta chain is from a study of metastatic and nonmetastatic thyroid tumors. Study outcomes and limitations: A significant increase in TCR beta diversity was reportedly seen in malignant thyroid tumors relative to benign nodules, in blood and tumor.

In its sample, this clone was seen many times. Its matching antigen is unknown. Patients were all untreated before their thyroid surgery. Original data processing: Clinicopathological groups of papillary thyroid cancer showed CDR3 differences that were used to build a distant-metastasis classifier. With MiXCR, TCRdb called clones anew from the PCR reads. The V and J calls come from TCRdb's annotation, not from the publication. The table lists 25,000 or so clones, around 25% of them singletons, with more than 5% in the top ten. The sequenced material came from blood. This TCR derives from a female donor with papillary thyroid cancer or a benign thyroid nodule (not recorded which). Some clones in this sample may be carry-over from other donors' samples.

CDR3 sequence: CASSSEMGDRDRETQYF. CDR3 coding DNA: TGTGCCAGCAGCTCAGAAATGGGGGACAGGGACCGAGAGACCCAGTACTTC. The V call is TRBV12-3 or TRBV12-4, the J call TRBJ2-5; 9 nucleotides line up with TRBD1. The CDR3 runs to 17 residues. J gave up 4 bases and V 6 bases, and 15 bases lay outside the gene matches.